The 3 T cell receptor beta chains presented below share a single source sample, sequenced in a study of blood T cells in healthy people across ages (dated by TCRdb to between 2015 and 2016). The library came from 5' RACE. Sequencing relied on an Illumina HiSeq 2500. A second PCR of about 6 to 12 cycles was performed with a sample-barcoded 5' primer and a J-beta primer mix. Starting from the raw public reads, TCRdb applied fastp trimming at Q25, assembled clones with MiXCR and retained in-frame beta chains. Rows merge per CDR3 protein into single entries with the most common DNA and genes. The sample includes roughly 800,000 distinct CDR3 sequences, with nearly 60% observed a single time. The top ten constitute 20% to 25% of the sample. Specimen: blood. The receptors shown here come from a man aged 25-45 years in good health.

Remarks on this clonotype: A much larger clone lies a single base off, so this may be a read error. The chain has TRBV7-6 and TRBJ2-3, with 9 positions matching TRBD2. Germline V gene data show CDR1 as SGHVS and CDR2 as FNYEAQ. V lost 5 bases, J lost 5 bases, and 5 bases stayed unmatched. The CDR3 has 14 residues. The CDR3 protein is CASSAGGSRDTQYF. Written as DNA, the CDR3 is TGTGCCAGCAGCGCGGGGGGGAGTAGAGATACGCAGTATTTT.

This clonotype came up a few times. This chain joins TRBV29-1 and TRBJ2-5; D possibly matches TRBD1 or TRBD2 (5 bases each). The end of the DNA aligns better with TRBJ2-7, so the J call may be wrong. The CDR3 extends over 12 amino acids. Germline V lookup: CDR1 SQVTM, CDR2 ANQGSEA. The CDR3 here is CSVIEGTYEQYF. The CDR3 nucleotides read TGCAGCGTTATTGAGGGGACCTACGAGCAGTACTTC.

The CDR3 bases are TGTGCCAGCAGTTCCACCGCCGGGACAGGGAATCAGCCCCAGCATTTT. This encodes CASSSTAGTGNQPQHF. The chain links TRBV27 to TRBJ1-5; TRBD1 aligns across 9 bases. Trimming removed 4 bases from V and 4 bases from J; junction bases left unmatched: 8. The CDR3 has 16 amino acids. Germline values: CDR1 MNHEY, CDR2 SMNVEV (reference sequence).